This T cell receptor (beta chain) was identified in a study of shared clonotypes between healthy human individuals. Measured with immunoSEQ multiplex PCR; TCRdb has only the in-frame clones, and not every one. The sample records some 2.1 million clones, roughly 94% being singletons. The germline gives CDR1 KGHSH, CDR2 LQKENI. The ends were cut back, 5 bases at V and 5 bases at J, with 13 bases in the middle. This CDR3 contains 14 residues. This TCR was recovered from a man aged 18 to 30 in good health. Material: naive CD4+ T cells sorted from blood. Sample subset: CD45RA+ positively selected. The chain recombines TRBV18 with TRBJ2-1; D perhaps matches TRBD1 (6 bases). For the CDR3, the DNA is TGTGCCAGCTCAACGGGACATATTAACAATGAGCAGTTCTTC. Protein: CASSTGHINNEQFF.